The text below deals with one TCR beta chain. Using immunoSEQ multiplex PCR, the repertoire was profiled, and TCRdb retains in-frame clones only, with some absent. The data show approximately 170,000 clones, around 91% seen once. The data were obtained in a study of control samples from healthy donors and cancer patients. The germline CDR1 and CDR2 sequences are SNHLY and FYNNEI. The J segment lost 0 bases and the V segment lost 6 bases, leaving 5 bases of the junction unmatched. This CDR3 is built from 14 residues. The rearrangement joins TRBV2 to TRBJ2-7; 7 nucleotides agree with TRBD1. The sample taken for sequencing was blood. The sequence was obtained from a woman between 45 and 60 years old in good health. The DNA of the CDR3 is TGTGCCAGCAGCCTACAGGGGCGCTCCTACGAGCAGTACTTC. This codes for CASSLQGRSYEQYF.